This entry describes one T cell receptor beta chain. Its antigen is currently not known. No much larger clone exists at a distance of one base, and base qualities are not known. In light of the paper, this sample's treatment or condition label describes: in vitro stimulation with specific CMV peptide epitopes to enrich CMV-specific T cells. CDR1 is given as SGHVT and CDR2 as SQSDAQ, both from the germline V gene. Cut back by 5 bases and 3 bases, the V and J ends lie 17 bases apart. The CDR3 holds 15 amino acids from the cysteine to the phenylalanine. Only CDR3 DNA is held: 45 bases, read in frame from base 1. This specimen belongs to a study of T cell repertoires in cytomegalovirus infection (dated by TCRdb to about 2019). With respect to the entire study: Peptide stimulations targeted recently identified HLA-C-restricted CMV epitopes, whose presentation resists viral immunomodulation, together with well-studied HLA-B-restricted epitopes. Donor HLA type was relevant to the analysis, as public TCR beta signatures indicated carriage of CMV infection together with the matching HLA type.

The instrument given in TCRdb is Illumina HiSeq 1500. The public sequencing data were trimmed at Q25 with fastp and processed into clonotypes with MiXCR by TCRdb, which kept only in-frame beta chains. Entries are consolidated by CDR3 protein sequence, retaining the most common genes and DNA. Present in this sample are 45,000 to 60,000 distinct CDR3 sequences, around 18% of which were seen just once. Under 75% of the sample belongs to the ten largest clones. Overall study results and their limits: The ex vivo response was dominated by HLA-C-restricted CMV-specific TCR beta clonotypes, which also provided the single most frequent clonotype in two of eight donors. In both this cohort and an independent roughly 400-donor cohort, the cumulative frequency of public TCR beta family members distinguished carriers of CMV infection plus the relevant HLA type.

Sequences were derived from CD8+ T cells from cultured PBMCs, sampled from culture after CMV antigen stimulation. This TCR was recovered from a human donor in good health (CMV status not recorded). Some clones in this sample may be carry-over from other donors' samples. Here the chain combines TRBV7-4 and TRBJ2-7, with the D gene tentatively TRBD1 or TRBD2, based on 5 matching bases in each. Here is the DNA: TGTGCCAGCAGCGCCTCGTGGGGACGGAACTACGAGCAGTACTTC. This encodes CASSASWGRNYEQYF. With the rest looked up from the reference TRBV7-4 and TRBJ2-7 genes rather than sequenced, the full variable domain is GAGVSQSPRYKVAKRGRDVALRCDSISGHVTLYWYRQTLGQGSEVLTYSQSDAQRDKSGRPSGRFSAERPERSVSTLKIQRTEQGDSAVYLCASSASWGRNYEQYFGPGTRLTVT.